Presented here are 12 T cell receptor beta chains from one specimen sequenced in a study of blood T cell repertoires in COVID-19. The table came from immunoSEQ multiplex PCR; TCRdb's copy has only in-frame clones and leaves some out. The sample has around 310,000 clones; around 87% are singletons. Sequenced material: peripheral blood. These receptors originate from a woman aged 45-65 years with active or convalescent COVID-19.

V gene TRBV6-5 combines with J gene TRBJ1-1; TRBD1 might be the D (5 bases). The CDR3 runs 14 residues. The V and J ends lost 1 base and 1 base respectively, with 7 bases between them. From germline, CDR1 is MNHEY and CDR2 SVGAGI. DNA for the CDR3: TGTGCCAGCAGTTACTTGACAGAGAACACTGAAGCTTTCTTT. It is translated as CASSYLTENTEAFF.

V is TRBV7-2 and J is TRBJ2-7; the match to TRBD1 covers 7 bases. The CDR3 is 14 amino acids. Trimming cost V 5 bases and J 0 bases; bases outside gene matches: 4. Germline CDR1 is SGHTA and CDR2 is FQGNSA. CDR3 DNA sequence: TGTGCCAGCAGCCGGGACAGCCGCTCCTACGAGCAGTACTTC. Protein product: CASSRDSRSYEQYF.

The gene calls are TRBV5-4 and TRBJ2-7; the match to TRBD2 covers 10 bases. Germline trimming cut 5 bases from V and 2 bases from J; bases unmatched to any gene: 4. There are 14 residues in the CDR3. In germline, CDR1 is SGHNT, CDR2 YYREEE (reference sequence). The CDR3: CASRRSGRTYEQYF. Here the CDR3 DNA reads TGTGCCAGCAGGCGTAGCGGGAGGACCTACGAGCAGTACTTC.

In DNA form, the CDR3 reads TGTGCCAGCAGCTTGACAGGGGGGCGGAACACTGAAGCTTTCTTT. The encoded protein is CASSLTGGRNTEAFF. This sequence joins TRBV7-2 and TRBJ1-1; 9 bases are a match to TRBD1. The CDR3 contains 15 residues. CDR1 is SGHTA and CDR2 is FQGNSA in the germline V gene. J lost 1 base, V lost 3 bases, and 3 bases had no gene match. The full variable domain, in which reference TRBV7-2 and TRBJ1-1 provide the parts outside the CDR3, is GAGVSQSPSNKVTEKGKDVELRCDPISGHTALYWYRQSLGQGLEFLIYFQGNSAPDKSGLPSDRFSAERTGGSVSTLTIQRTQQEDSAVYLCASSLTGGRNTEAFFGQGTRLTVV.

J is TRBJ2-6 and V is TRBV15; 12 positions agree with TRBD1. Germline-derived CDR1 and CDR2 are LNHNV and YYDKDF (reference sequence). V dropped 6 bases and J dropped 2; count of bases not matched to a gene: 2. The CDR3 covers 16 residues. The CDR3 DNA is TGTGCCACCAGGAGGGACAGGGGGCCTGGGGCCAACGTCCTGACTTTC. The encoded protein is CATRRDRGPGANVLTF.

The chain combines TRBV2 with TRBJ2-5; TRBD2 matches 12 bases. The V gene end was trimmed by 6 bases and the J gene end by 4 bases; junction bases not matched to a gene: 9. In germline, CDR1 is SNHLY, CDR2 FYNNEI. The CDR3 totals 16 residues. CDR3 loop: CASSQGLAGTTETQYF. CDR3 in DNA: TGTGCCAGCAGCCAAGGACTAGCGGGGACTACAGAGACCCAGTACTTC.

This clone occurred a few times. The CDR3 spells CASREGAATEAFF. The CDR3 coding sequence is TGCGCCAGCAGGGAGGGGGCGGCCACTGAAGCTTTCTTT. The V and J genes are TRBV5-1 and TRBJ1-1, with 7 bases lining up with TRBD1. This CDR3 spans 13 amino acids. The germline gives CDR1 SGHRS, CDR2 YFSETQ. Trimming removed 5 bases from V and 4 bases from J; junction bases left unmatched: 5.

The chain joins TRBV7-2 to TRBJ1-5; D is perhaps TRBD1 (5 bases). Trimming removed 5 bases from V and 5 bases from J, with 13 bases in between. CDR1 SGHTA and CDR2 FQGNSA come from the germline V gene. The CDR3 totals 14 residues. CDR3 amino acids: CASSPDRLYQPQHF. The DNA for the CDR3 is TGTGCCAGCAGCCCTGACAGACTCTATCAGCCCCAGCATTTT. Based on the CDR3 plus reference TRBV7-2 and TRBJ1-5, the full variable domain is GAGVSQSPSNKVTEKGKDVELRCDPISGHTALYWYRQSLGQGLEFLIYFQGNSAPDKSGLPSDRFSAERTGGSVSTLTIQRTQQEDSAVYLCASSPDRLYQPQHFGDGTRLSIL.

This sequence joins TRBV19 and TRBJ1-5, with TRBD1 as a possible D gene (5 bases). The CDR3 sequence is 16 residues long. Looked up from germline, CDR1 is LNHDA and CDR2 is SQIVND (reference sequence). V was clipped by 3 bases and J by 6 bases, with 18 bases between them. The CDR3 sequence is CASSMGGALSVQPQHF. In DNA, the CDR3 is TGTGCCAGTAGTATGGGGGGAGCGTTATCCGTTCAGCCCCAGCATTTT.

The rearrangement joins TRBV19 to TRBJ1-5, with D possibly TRBD1 on 5 matching bases. CDR1 is LNHDA and CDR2 is SQIVND in the germline V gene (reference sequence). The CDR3 totals 13 residues. The V gene lost 5 bases and the J gene lost 11 bases, with 16 bases spanning the gap. The CDR3 DNA sequence: TGTGCCAGTAGTTCGTCAGGGCCGCTTACCCAGCATTTT. Translation: CASSSSGPLTQHF.

The CDR3 region is CASSLGPTGVNSPLHF. As DNA, the CDR3 is TGTGCCAGCAGCTTAGGCCCGACAGGGGTCAATTCACCCCTCCACTTT. The V gene is TRBV7-8, the J gene TRBJ1-6; 8 nucleotides line up with TRBD1. Germline CDR1 and CDR2: SGHVS and FQNEAQ. V lost 1 base and J lost 7; bases outside the gene matches: 6. The CDR3 length is 16 residues.

This chain uses TRBV25-1 with TRBJ1-3; D gene uncertain. The CDR3 has 13 amino acids. V lost 3 bases and J lost 2, with 5 bases in between. The germline gives CDR1 MGHDK, CDR2 SYGVNS. CDR3 sequence (DNA): TGTGCCAGCAGTGACCTAACTGGAAACACCATATATTTT. As protein: CASSDLTGNTIYF.